This T cell receptor (beta chain) derives from a study of identifying expanded T cells in peripheral blood. The CDR3 contains 15 residues. V lost 5 bases and J lost 6; bases outside the gene matches: 9. CDR1 SGHTA and CDR2 FQGTGA come from the germline V gene. During the collection period, no donor immune events like infections were recorded. This clone was detected once. Its antigen is as yet unknown. Only in-frame clones appear in the TCRdb table, and some are missing; sequencing was by immunoSEQ multiplex PCR. The sample yields 120,000 or so clones, 84% seen once. Study-wide points: Roughly 1.2 clones differed between technical replicates, versus approximately 17 and 20 over time. Clone count variance between two-week samples rose with total template count.

Sequencing was carried out using blood. This receptor was taken from a person aged 18-69 years in good health. V is TRBV7-3 and J is TRBJ1-2, with TRBD1 matching over 10 bases. The CDR3 loop is CASSTYPGTGDGYTF. DNA of the CDR3: TGTGCCAGCAGCACCTACCCCGGGACAGGGGATGGCTACACCTTC.